The 7 T cell receptor beta chains below come from one sample, sequenced in a study of cytotoxic CD8 clonotypes in ibrutinib-treated CLL. The assay was immunoSEQ multiplex PCR, and TCRdb's table has in-frame clones only and misses some. The sample shows 150,000 to 200,000 clones, 70% to 90% of them seen only once. This specimen was PBMCs, taken at disease progression, from a patient treated with ibrutinib. The source of these receptors is a human donor with chronic lymphocytic leukemia.

The chain combines TRBV7-3 with TRBJ1-1; maybe TRBD1 (6 bases). CDR1 and CDR2 from the germline V gene are SGHTA and FQGTGA. The CDR3 consists of 17 residues. The V and J ends lost 2 bases and 0 bases respectively, with 16 bases between them. The CDR3 nucleotides are TGTGCCAGCAGCTTACTGGGGCCAGGGGTGATGAACACTGAAGCTTTCTTT. Amino acid sequence: CASSLLGPGVMNTEAFF.

J is TRBJ2-6 and V is TRBV27; no firm D call. The ends were cut back, 6 bases at V and 0 bases at J, with 6 bases in the middle. CDR1 is MNHEY, CDR2 SMNVEV, per germline (reference sequence). This CDR3 comprises 14 residues. The CDR3 DNA reads as TGTGCCAGCAGGGGTTTCTCTGGGGCCAACGTCCTGACTTTC. Its translation is CASRGFSGANVLTF.

This clone was found once. The gene calls are TRBV11-3 and TRBJ2-7; tentatively, D is TRBD2 (6 bases). The CDR3 has 16 residues. Trimming took 0 bases from V and 0 from J, leaving 12 bases between them. From germline, CDR1 is SGHNT and CDR2 YENEEA. CDR3: CASSLETLASSYEQYF. CDR3 nucleotides: TGTGCCAGCAGCTTAGAAACTCTAGCGAGCTCCTACGAGCAGTACTTC.

Turning to this clone: Additional DNA sequences in this sample encode the identical CDR3. The rearrangement links TRBV10-1 to TRBJ2-1; 8 bases agree with TRBD2. Trimming took 0 bases from V and 4 from J; bases not matched to a gene: 11. Germline CDR1 WNHNN, CDR2 SYGVQD (reference sequence). The CDR3 loop spans 18 amino acids. CDR3 sequence (DNA): TGCGCCAGCAGTGAGTCCAAGAGGGTAGCGGGACCTTACAATGAGCAGTTCTTC. Protein sequence: CASSESKRVAGPYNEQFF.

V is TRBV7-2 and J is TRBJ1-2; perhaps TRBD1 as D (5 bases). Germline V CDR1 and CDR2: SGHTA, FQGNSA. The length of the CDR3 is 19 residues. The V gene lost 3 bases and the J gene lost 3 bases, with 26 bases spanning the gap. CDR3 nucleotide sequence: TGTGCCAGCAGCTTGTATCGCGGGACCGAATCCCGCATATACTATGGCTACACCTTC. Protein product: CASSLYRGTESRIYYGYTF.

V is TRBV29-1 and J is TRBJ2-7; D remains ambiguous. V lost 5 bases, J lost 6 bases, and 8 bases lay in between. The CDR3 is made up of 10 amino acids. Germline values: CDR1 SQVTM, CDR2 ANQGSEA. The chain's CDR3 is CSVLAVEQYF. The CDR3 nucleotides read TGCAGCGTTCTCGCAGTCGAGCAGTACTTC.

The chain employs TRBV7-9 and TRBJ1-1; D is unclear. Germline V gene sequence: CDR1 SEHNR, CDR2 FQNEAQ (reference sequence). V lost 5 bases to trimming and J lost 0 bases, with 10 bases between them. The CDR3 contains 14 residues. The CDR3 region has the DNA TGTGCCAGCAGCCAATTCCCTGTGAACACTGAAGCTTTCTTT. Translating gives CASSQFPVNTEAFF.